This TCR beta chain was recovered during a study of blood T cell repertoires in COVID-19. Study-level background: Acute-phase and convalescent COVID-19 samples originated in the United States, Italy and Spain. PBMCs, B-cell-depleted T cells, or T cells provided the cDNA or gDNA that made up the material.

CDR1 is LNHDA and CDR2 is SQIVND in the germline V gene (reference sequence). The CDR3 loop spans 15 amino acids. The V end was cut by 3 bases, the J end by 1 base, with 12 bases between. Data came from immunoSEQ multiplex PCR; TCRdb stores just in-frame clones and leaves some out. The table records around 370,000 clones, around nine tenths of them present only once. The chain joins TRBV19 to TRBJ2-5, with unresolved D. This TCR was sampled from a woman aged 18-30 years who had recovered from COVID-19. Sequenced sample: peripheral blood. This CDR3 reads CASSISWPFQETQYF. The CDR3 nucleotides are TGTGCCAGTAGTATCAGTTGGCCGTTCCAAGAGACCCAGTACTTC.